A single sample gave rise to the 22 T cell receptor beta chains below, sequenced in a study of cytomegalovirus exposure and HLA in healthy donors. Vbeta (60) and Jbeta (13) primers were used in the PCR. Assay used: immunoSEQ multiplex PCR; TCRdb lists only in-frame clones, some missing. The data hold around 90,000 clones, with 79% observed a single time. The sequencing sample was made of PBMCs. These receptors originate from a male donor in good health and CMV-seropositive.

The chain links TRBV5-1 to TRBJ2-5; the D gene is possibly TRBD2 (5 bases). The CDR3 is 15 amino acids. V was shortened by 4 bases and J by 5 bases, with 18 bases between the two germline ends. CDR1 and CDR2 (germline): SGHRS, YFSETQ. The CDR3 loop is CASSPAEAARETQYF. DNA for the CDR3: TGCGCCAGCAGCCCGGCGGAGGCCGCTAGGGAGACCCAGTACTTC.

The chain employs TRBV5-1 and TRBJ2-2; 9 bases agree with TRBD2. The CDR3 has 18 residues. Germline CDR1 reads SGHRS; CDR2 reads YFSETQ. V shed 4 bases and J 2 bases; nucleotides not matched to a gene: 12. The CDR3 spells CASSLLAGGGLNTGELFF. Here the CDR3 DNA reads TGCGCCAGCAGCCTACTAGCGGGCGGGGGCTTAAACACCGGGGAGCTGTTTTTT.

The J gene is TRBJ2-6, the V gene TRBV29-1; a possible D gene is TRBD2 (6 bases). The CDR3 totals 16 residues. The ends were cut back, 4 bases at V and 0 bases at J, with 13 bases in the middle. Germline V gene sequence: CDR1 SQVTM, CDR2 ANQGSEA. The CDR3 reads CSVALAGGSGANVLTF. The CDR3 region has the DNA TGCAGCGTTGCCCTAGCCGGGGGCTCTGGGGCCAACGTCCTGACTTTC.

This chain connects TRBV6-5 to TRBJ2-5, with D maybe TRBD2 (6 bases). The germline gives CDR1 MNHEY, CDR2 SVGAGI. The CDR3 totals 15 residues. V lost 2 bases and J 1 base, leaving 11 bases between the germline ends. CDR3: CASSYAGGAQETQYF. CDR3 coding DNA: TGTGCCAGCAGTTACGCGGGCGGGGCCCAAGAGACCCAGTACTTC.

J is TRBJ1-2 and V is TRBV10-3; D gene unclear. The CDR3 runs to 13 residues. CDR1 ENHRY and CDR2 SYGVKD come from the germline V gene. Deletions cut 5 bases from V and 1 base from J, with 8 bases between. CDR3 sequence (DNA): TGTGCCATCAGTCTCGGGATTAACTATGGCTACACCTTC. Translating gives CAISLGINYGYTF.

The V call is TRBV2, the J call TRBJ2-7; 8 nucleotides line up with TRBD1. The CDR3 is 15 amino acids. The trim removed 2 bases at V and 2 bases at J, leaving 5 bases unmatched. CDR1 and CDR2 from the germline V gene are SNHLY and FYNNEI. The CDR3 DNA reads as TGTGCCAGCAGTGAACTCACAGGGGGTGCCTACGAGCAGTACTTC. This codes for CASSELTGGAYEQYF.

V and J are TRBV20-1 and TRBJ2-1, with D maybe TRBD1 (6 bases). This CDR3 region has 11 residues. Germline V gene data show CDR1 as DFQATT and CDR2 as SNEGSKA (reference sequence). V was shortened by 4 bases and J by 8 bases, with 9 bases between the two germline ends. As DNA, the CDR3 is TGCAGTGCTAAACAGGGCTATGAGCAGTTCTTC. The encoded protein is CSAKQGYEQFF.

This clone was detected a few times. V usage is TRBV4-3 and J usage is TRBJ1-5, with D uncertain. V lost 0 bases, J lost 9 bases, and 18 bases lay in between. CDR3 length: 16 amino acids. In germline, CDR1 is LGHNA, CDR2 YSLEER. The DNA of the CDR3 is TGCGCCAGCAGCCAAGATGGAGATCCCAGAAAAGGGCCCCAGCATTTT. It is translated as CASSQDGDPRKGPQHF.

This clone was found a few times. The chain employs TRBV7-2 and TRBJ2-1; 9 bases match TRBD2. The CDR3 totals 15 residues. The trim removed 1 base at V and 3 bases at J, leaving 1 base unmatched. Germline assignment: CDR1 SGHTA and CDR2 FQGNSA. For the CDR3, the DNA is TGTGCCAGCAGCTTAGTAGCGGGGGACTACAATGAGCAGTTCTTC. Its protein product is CASSLVAGDYNEQFF.

The chain couples TRBV5-1 to TRBJ1-2; 11 positions agree with TRBD1. The V gene end was trimmed by 0 bases and the J gene end by 4 bases; junction bases not matched to a gene: 2. Per germline, CDR1 SGHRS and CDR2 YFSETQ. This CDR3 is built from 15 residues. CDR3 DNA: TGCGCCAGCAGCTTGGCTGGACAGGGGGCCTATGGCTACACCTTC. It is translated as CASSLAGQGAYGYTF.

V usage is TRBV5-6 and J usage is TRBJ1-2; the D gene is possibly TRBD1 (5 bases). V was shortened by 5 bases and J by 3 bases, with 11 bases between the two germline ends. The CDR3 covers 13 residues. In germline, CDR1 is SGHDT, CDR2 YYEEEE. This CDR3 is CASSKQDDYGYTF. DNA for the CDR3: TGTGCCAGCAGTAAACAGGACGACTATGGCTACACCTTC.

This chain connects TRBV28 to TRBJ1-1, with D uncertain. CDR1 and CDR2 from the germline V gene are MDHEN and SYDVKM. V was trimmed by 7 bases and J by 6 bases, leaving 15 bases between them. The length of the CDR3 is 13 residues. The DNA of the CDR3 is TGTGCCAGCACAGAGACATCCGGTCCTGAAGCTTTCTTT. This translates into CASTETSGPEAFF.

The V gene is TRBV7-9, the J gene TRBJ1-1; tentatively, D is TRBD1 (5 bases). CDR1 is SEHNR, CDR2 FQNEAQ, per germline (reference sequence). Trimming stripped 6 bases from V and 3 bases from J, with 11 bases between. The CDR3 extends over 13 amino acids. The CDR3 region is CASRKGRDTEAFF. The CDR3 region has the DNA TGTGCCAGCAGGAAGGGGAGGGACACTGAAGCTTTCTTT.

This clone was counted between two and nine times. V usage is TRBV2 and J usage is TRBJ1-1; D uncertain. The CDR3 covers 12 residues. The V end was cut by 5 bases, the J end by 1 base, with 5 bases between. Germline CDR1 reads SNHLY; CDR2 reads FYNNEI. CDR3 DNA sequence: TGTGCCAGCAGTCTCGGGAACACTGAAGCTTTCTTT. This encodes CASSLGNTEAFF.

The chain employs TRBV10-3 and TRBJ2-5; 8 nucleotides align to TRBD1. The assigned J gene may be wrong: the sequence end matches TRBJ2-7 better. The CDR3 has 13 residues. Germline V gives CDR1 ENHRY, CDR2 SYGVKD. Written as DNA, the CDR3 is TGTGCCATCACCGACGGACAGGGAAGCGAGCAGTACTTC. This gives the protein CAITDGQGSEQYF.

This clone was observed a handful of times. The chain employs TRBV18 and TRBJ1-3, with 9 bases identical to TRBD1. CDR1 KGHSH and CDR2 LQKENI come from the germline V gene. The CDR3 sequence is 15 residues long. The J segment lost 3 bases and the V segment lost 2 bases, leaving 2 bases of the junction unmatched. The CDR3 region has the DNA TGTGCCAGCTCACCAGTGGACAGGGGTGGAAACACCATATATTTT. It encodes CASSPVDRGGNTIYF.

This chain joins TRBV7-9 and TRBJ2-7; 8 bases align to TRBD1. The germline CDR1 and CDR2 sequences are SEHNR and FQNEAQ (reference sequence). The CDR3 runs 15 residues. V lost 3 bases to trimming and J lost 5 bases; unmatched junction nucleotides: 9. In DNA form, the CDR3 reads TGTGCCAGCAGCTTCCGGGCAGGGGGCTTGGACGAGCAGTACTTC. It yields the protein CASSFRAGGLDEQYF.

DNA for the CDR3: TGTGCCAGCAGTGAGGGACTGAATAATTCACCCCTCCACTTT. Translation: CASSEGLNNSPLHF. The V and J genes are TRBV2 and TRBJ1-6, with a tentative D call TRBD1 (5 bases). CDR3 length: 14 residues. Trimming took off 3 bases at V and 5 bases at J, with 8 bases between the two ends. The germline gives CDR1 SNHLY, CDR2 FYNNEI.

This clone was counted once. This sequence joins TRBV6-5 and TRBJ2-5; TRBD1 matches at 8 bases. The end of the DNA is better explained by TRBJ2-7, so the J call may be wrong. The CDR3 totals 13 residues. Germline CDR1 is MNHEY and CDR2 is SVGAGI. The CDR3, as DNA: TGTGCCAGCAGTGATACAGGGGGACCCGAGCAGTACTTC. This gives the protein CASSDTGGPEQYF.

The V and J genes are TRBV5-1 and TRBJ2-3; 13 bases line up with TRBD2. Germline CDR1 and CDR2: SGHRS and YFSETQ. V lost 1 base to trimming and J lost 2 bases; unmatched junction nucleotides: 4. This CDR3 is 17 amino acids long. The CDR3: CASSLPLAGGPTDTQYF. CDR3 DNA: TGCGCCAGCAGCTTGCCACTAGCGGGGGGGCCCACAGATACGCAGTATTTT.

V usage is TRBV5-1 and J usage is TRBJ2-7, with TRBD1 identical over 8 bases. Trimming at V came to 0 bases and at J to 4 bases, leaving 6 bases not matched to a gene. The CDR3 loop spans 15 amino acids. Germline CDR1 and CDR2: SGHRS and YFSETQ. CDR3 nucleotides: TGCGCCAGCAGCTTGGGGGCAGGGGGCCGATACGAGCAGTACTTC. This sequence encodes CASSLGAGGRYEQYF.

The chain couples TRBV5-1 to TRBJ1-4; 7 bases match TRBD1. Per germline, CDR1 SGHRS and CDR2 YFSETQ. V was pared by 0 bases and J by 8 bases, with 4 bases of the junction left unmatched. This CDR3 comprises 14 residues. The CDR3 loop reads CASSLGQGGEKLFF. The CDR3 DNA follows: TGCGCCAGCAGCTTGGGGCAGGGGGGAGAAAAACTGTTTTTT.